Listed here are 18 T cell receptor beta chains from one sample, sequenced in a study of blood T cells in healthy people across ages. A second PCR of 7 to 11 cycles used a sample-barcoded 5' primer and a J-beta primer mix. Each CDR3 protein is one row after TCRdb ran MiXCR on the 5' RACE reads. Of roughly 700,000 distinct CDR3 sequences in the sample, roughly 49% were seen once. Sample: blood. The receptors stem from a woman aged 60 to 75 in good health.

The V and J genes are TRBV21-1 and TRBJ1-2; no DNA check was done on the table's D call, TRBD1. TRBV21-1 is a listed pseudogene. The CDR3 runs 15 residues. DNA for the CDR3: TGTGCCAGCAGCGCTCAAAACAGGTCTAACTATGGCTACACCTTC. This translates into CASSAQNRSNYGYTF.

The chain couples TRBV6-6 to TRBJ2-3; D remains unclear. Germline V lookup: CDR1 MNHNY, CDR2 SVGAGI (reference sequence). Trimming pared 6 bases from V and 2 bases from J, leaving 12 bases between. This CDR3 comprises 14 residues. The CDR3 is CASSSPVLTDTQYF. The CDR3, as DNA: TGTGCCAGCAGCTCACCGGTCCTCACAGATACGCAGTATTTT.

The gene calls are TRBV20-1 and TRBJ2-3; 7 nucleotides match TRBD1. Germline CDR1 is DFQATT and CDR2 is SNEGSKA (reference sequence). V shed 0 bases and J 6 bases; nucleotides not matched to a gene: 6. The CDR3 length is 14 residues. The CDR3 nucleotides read TGCAGTGCTAGAGATCCAACAGGGGTGGATACGCAGTATTTT. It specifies CSARDPTGVDTQYF.

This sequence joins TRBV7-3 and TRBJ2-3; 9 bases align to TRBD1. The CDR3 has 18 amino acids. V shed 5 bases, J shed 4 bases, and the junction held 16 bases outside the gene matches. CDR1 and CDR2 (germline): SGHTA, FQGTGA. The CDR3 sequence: CASSPGGTRTGVADTQYF. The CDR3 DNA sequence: TGTGCCAGCAGCCCCGGAGGAACGAGGACAGGGGTTGCAGATACGCAGTATTTT.

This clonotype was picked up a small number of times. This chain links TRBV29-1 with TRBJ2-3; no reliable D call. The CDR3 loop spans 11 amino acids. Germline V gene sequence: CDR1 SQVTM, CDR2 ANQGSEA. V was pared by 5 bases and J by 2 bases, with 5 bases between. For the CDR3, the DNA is TGCAGCGTTCCACACACAGATACGCAGTATTTT. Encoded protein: CSVPHTDTQYF.

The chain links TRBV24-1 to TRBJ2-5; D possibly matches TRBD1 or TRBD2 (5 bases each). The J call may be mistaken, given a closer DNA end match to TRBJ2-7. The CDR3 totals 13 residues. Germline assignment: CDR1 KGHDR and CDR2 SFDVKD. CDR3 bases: TGTGCCACTGCTGCAGGGAGCTCCTACGAGCAGTACTTC. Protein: CATAAGSSYEQYF.

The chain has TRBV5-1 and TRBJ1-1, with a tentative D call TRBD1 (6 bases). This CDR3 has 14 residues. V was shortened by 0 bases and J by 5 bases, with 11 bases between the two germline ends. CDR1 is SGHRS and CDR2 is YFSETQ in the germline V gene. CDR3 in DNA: TGCGCCAGCAGCTTGGACAGGGAGAAGACTGAAGCTTTCTTT. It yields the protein CASSLDREKTEAFF. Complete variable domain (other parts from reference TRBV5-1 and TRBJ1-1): KAGVTQTPRYLIKTRGQQVTLSCSPISGHRSVSWYQQTPGQGLQFLFEYFSETQRNKGNFPGRFSGRQFSNSRSEMNVSTLELGDSALYLCASSLDREKTEAFFGQGTRLTVV.

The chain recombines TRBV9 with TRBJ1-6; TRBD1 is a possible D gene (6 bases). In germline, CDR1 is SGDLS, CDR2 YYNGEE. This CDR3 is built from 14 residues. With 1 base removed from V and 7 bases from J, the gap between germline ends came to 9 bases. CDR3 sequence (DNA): TGTGCCAGCAGCGTACATACAGGGAATTCACCCCTCCACTTT. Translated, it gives CASSVHTGNSPLHF.

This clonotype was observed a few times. CDR3 protein: CASIPGTITDTQYF. Written as DNA, the CDR3 is TGTGCCAGCATTCCCGGGACCATCACAGATACGCAGTATTTT. The chain links TRBV2 to TRBJ2-3; D is tentatively TRBD1 or TRBD2 (5 bases each). Per the germline V gene, CDR1 is SNHLY and CDR2 is FYNNEI. CDR3 length: 14 amino acids. With 7 bases removed from V and 2 bases from J, the gap between germline ends came to 13 bases.

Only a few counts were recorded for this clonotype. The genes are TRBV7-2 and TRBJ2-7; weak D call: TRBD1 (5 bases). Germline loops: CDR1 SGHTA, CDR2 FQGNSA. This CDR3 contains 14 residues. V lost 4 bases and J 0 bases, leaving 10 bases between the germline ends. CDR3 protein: CASSSSTASYEQYF. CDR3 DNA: TGTGCCAGCAGCTCGTCGACAGCCTCCTACGAGCAGTACTTC.

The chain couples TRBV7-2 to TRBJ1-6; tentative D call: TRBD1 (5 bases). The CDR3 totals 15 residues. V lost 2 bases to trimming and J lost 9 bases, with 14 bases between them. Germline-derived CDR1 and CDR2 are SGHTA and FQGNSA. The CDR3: CASSLSRVATSPLHF. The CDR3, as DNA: TGTGCCAGCAGCTTAAGCAGGGTGGCTACTTCACCCCTCCACTTT.

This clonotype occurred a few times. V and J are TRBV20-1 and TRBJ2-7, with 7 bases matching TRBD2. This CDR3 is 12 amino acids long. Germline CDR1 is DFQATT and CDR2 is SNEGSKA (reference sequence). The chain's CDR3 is CGLTSRGYEQYF. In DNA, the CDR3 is TGCGGACTGACTAGCCGGGGGTACGAGCAGTACTTC.

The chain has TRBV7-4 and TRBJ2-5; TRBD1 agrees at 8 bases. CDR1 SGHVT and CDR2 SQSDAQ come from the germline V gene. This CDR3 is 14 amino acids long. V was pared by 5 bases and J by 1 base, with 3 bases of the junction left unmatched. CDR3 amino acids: CASSEGQGQETQYF. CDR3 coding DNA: TGTGCCAGCAGCGAAGGACAGGGCCAAGAGACCCAGTACTTC.

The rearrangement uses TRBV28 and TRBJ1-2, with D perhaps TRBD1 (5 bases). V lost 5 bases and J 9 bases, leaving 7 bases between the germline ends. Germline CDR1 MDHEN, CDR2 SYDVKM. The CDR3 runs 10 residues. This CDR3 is CASSRGSYTF. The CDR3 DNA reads TGTGCCAGCAGTCGGGGGAGCTACACCTTC.

CDR3 nucleotide sequence: TGCGCCAGCGGGTGGACTTCGAACACTGAAGCTTTCTTT. This codes for CASGWTSNTEAFF. The V call is TRBV5-1, the J call TRBJ1-1; D uncertain. V was pared by 7 bases and J by 1 base, with 11 bases between. The CDR3 is made up of 13 amino acids. Germline V lookup: CDR1 SGHRS, CDR2 YFSETQ.

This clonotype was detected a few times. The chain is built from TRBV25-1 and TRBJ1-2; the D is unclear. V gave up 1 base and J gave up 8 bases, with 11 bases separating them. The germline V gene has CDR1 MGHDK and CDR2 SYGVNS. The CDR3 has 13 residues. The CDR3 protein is CASSESKVWGYTF. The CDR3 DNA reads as TGTGCCAGCAGTGAATCGAAGGTCTGGGGCTACACCTTC.

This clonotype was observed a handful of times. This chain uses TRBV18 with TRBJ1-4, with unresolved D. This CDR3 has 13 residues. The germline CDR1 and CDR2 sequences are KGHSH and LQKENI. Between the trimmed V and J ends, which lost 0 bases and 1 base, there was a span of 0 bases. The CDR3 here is CASSPPTNEKLFF. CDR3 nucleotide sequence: TGTGCCAGCTCACCACCAACTAATGAAAAACTGTTTTTT.

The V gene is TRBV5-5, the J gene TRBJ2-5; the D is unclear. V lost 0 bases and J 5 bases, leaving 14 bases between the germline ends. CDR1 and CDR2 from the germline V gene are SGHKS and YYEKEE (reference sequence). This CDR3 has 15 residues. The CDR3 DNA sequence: TGTGCCAGCAGCTTGGGGGTAGGGATCGGGGAGACCCAGTACTTC. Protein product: CASSLGVGIGETQYF. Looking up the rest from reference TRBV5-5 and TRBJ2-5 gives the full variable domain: DAGVTQSPTHLIKTRGQQVTLRCSPISGHKSVSWYQQVLGQGPQFIFQYYEKEERGRGNFPDRFSARQFPNYSSELNVNALLLGDSALYLCASSLGVGIGETQYFGPGTRLLVL.